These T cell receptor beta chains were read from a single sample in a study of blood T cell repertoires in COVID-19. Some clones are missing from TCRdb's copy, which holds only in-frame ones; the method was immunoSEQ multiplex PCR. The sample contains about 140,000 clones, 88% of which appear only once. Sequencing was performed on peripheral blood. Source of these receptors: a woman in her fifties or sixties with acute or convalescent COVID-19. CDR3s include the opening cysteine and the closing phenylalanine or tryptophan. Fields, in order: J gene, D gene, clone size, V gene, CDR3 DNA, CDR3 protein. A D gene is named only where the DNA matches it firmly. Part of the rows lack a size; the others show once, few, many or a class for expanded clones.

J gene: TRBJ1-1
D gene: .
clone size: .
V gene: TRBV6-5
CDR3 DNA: TGTGCCAGCAGTTACTCGGGGGACATAAACACTGAAGCTTTCTTT
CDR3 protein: CASSYSGDINTEAFF

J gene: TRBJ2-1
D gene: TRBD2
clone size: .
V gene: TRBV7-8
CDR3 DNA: TGTGCCAGCAGCTTAGTCTCATTAGCGGGAGGGTCCTACAATGAGCAGTTCTTC
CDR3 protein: CASSLVSLAGGSYNEQFF

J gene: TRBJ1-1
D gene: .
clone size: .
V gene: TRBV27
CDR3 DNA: TGTGCCAGCAGTTTCACCTTGAGCACTGAAGCTTTCTTT
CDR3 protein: CASSFTLSTEAFF

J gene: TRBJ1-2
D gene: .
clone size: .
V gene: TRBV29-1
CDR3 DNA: TGCAGCGTTCAGGACAGCTATGGCTACACCTTC
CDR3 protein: CSVQDSYGYTF

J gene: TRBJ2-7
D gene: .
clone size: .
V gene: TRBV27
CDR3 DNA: TGTGCCAGCAGTTTATCGGTACACCTCTCCGAGCAGTACTTC
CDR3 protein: CASSLSVHLSEQYF

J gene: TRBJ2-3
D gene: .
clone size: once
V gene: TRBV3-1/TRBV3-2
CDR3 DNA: TGTGCCAGCAGCCCCCCGGCGGGGTATCTTACAGATACGCAGTATTTT
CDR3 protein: CASSPPAGYLTDTQYF

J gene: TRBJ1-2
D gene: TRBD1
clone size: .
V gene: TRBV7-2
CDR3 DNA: TGTGCCAGCAGCCTTCGGACAGGGGGCAGTAATGGCTACACCTTC
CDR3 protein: CASSLRTGGSNGYTF

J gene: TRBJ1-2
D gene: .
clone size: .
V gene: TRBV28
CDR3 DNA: TGTGCCACCCTCCCTAGGGGGGGGCGCTGGTACTATGGCTACACCTTC
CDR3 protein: CATLPRGGRWYYGYTF

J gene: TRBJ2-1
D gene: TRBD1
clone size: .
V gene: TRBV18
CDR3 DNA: TGTGCCAGCTCACCACCCTCCGACAGGGCCTACAATGAGCAGTTCTTC
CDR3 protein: CASSPPSDRAYNEQFF

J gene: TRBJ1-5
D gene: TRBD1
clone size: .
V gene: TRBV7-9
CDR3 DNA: TGTGCCAGCAGCCTCGGGCAGGGGGATCAGCCCCAGCATTTT
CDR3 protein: CASSLGQGDQPQHF

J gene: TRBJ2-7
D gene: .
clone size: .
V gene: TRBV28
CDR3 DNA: TGTGCCAGCAGTTTATCTGCGACAGGGAGGTCCTACGAGCAGTACTTC
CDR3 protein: CASSLSATGRSYEQYF

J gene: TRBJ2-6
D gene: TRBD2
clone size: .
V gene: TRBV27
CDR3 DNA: TGTGCCAGCAGTGGGTTGGCTAGCGGGAGGGCTGGGGCCAACGTCCTGACTTTC
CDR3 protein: CASSGLASGRAGANVLTF

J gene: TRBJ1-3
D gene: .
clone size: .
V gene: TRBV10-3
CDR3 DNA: TGTGCCGTCGTGACAACACCAATGGGGGAGGCTGGAAACACCATATATTTT
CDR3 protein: CAVVTTPMGEAGNTIYF

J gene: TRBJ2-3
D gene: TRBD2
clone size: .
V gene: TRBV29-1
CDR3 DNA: TGCAGCGTTGAAGATCAGGGGGCTAGCGGGAGTCGAACAGATACGCAGTATTTT
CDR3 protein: CSVEDQGASGSRTDTQYF

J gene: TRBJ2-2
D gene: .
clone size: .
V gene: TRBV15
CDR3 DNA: TGTGCCACCAGCGAGGGTTCGTCCGGGGAGCTGTTTTTT
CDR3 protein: CATSEGSSGELFF

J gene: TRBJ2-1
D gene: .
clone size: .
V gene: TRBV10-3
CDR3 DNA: TGTGCCATCAGTCGCCTGGACAGAGTCGACTACAATGAGCAGTTCTTC
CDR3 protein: CAISRLDRVDYNEQFF